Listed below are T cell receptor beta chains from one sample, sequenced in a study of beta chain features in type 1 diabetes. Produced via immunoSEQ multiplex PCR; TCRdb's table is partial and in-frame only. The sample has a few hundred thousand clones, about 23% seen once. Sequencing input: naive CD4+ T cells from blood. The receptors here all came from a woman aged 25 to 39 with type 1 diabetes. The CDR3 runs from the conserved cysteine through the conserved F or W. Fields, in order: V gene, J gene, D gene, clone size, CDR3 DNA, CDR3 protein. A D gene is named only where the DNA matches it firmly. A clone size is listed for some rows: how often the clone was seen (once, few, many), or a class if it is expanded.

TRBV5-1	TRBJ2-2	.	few	TGCGCCAGCAGCTTGGCGGCAGGAAACACCGGGGAGCTGTTTTTT	CASSLAAGNTGELFF
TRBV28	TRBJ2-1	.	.	TGTGCCAGCAGTTCCTGGACAAATTTTGAGCAGTTCTTC	CASSSWTNFEQFF
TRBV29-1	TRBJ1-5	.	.	TGCAGCGTTTCAGCGGCCTTGGGGGGTCAGCCCCAGCATTTT	CSVSAALGGQPQHF
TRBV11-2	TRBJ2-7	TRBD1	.	TGTGCCAGCAGCAATAGCCGGACAGGGAGCTACGAGCAGTGCTTC	CASSNSRTGSYEQCF
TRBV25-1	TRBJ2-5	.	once	TGTGCCAGCAGTGTTCGCGGGGCTTACCAAGAGACCCAGTACTTC	CASSVRGAYQETQYF
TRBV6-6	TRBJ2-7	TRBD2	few	TGTGCCAGCCGACTCCTTAGCGGGACGACCTACGAGCAGTACTTC	CASRLLSGTTYEQYF
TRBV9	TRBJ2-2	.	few	TGTGCCAGCAGCGTAGAGGACTACTTGAACACCGGGGAGCTGTTTTTT	CASSVEDYLNTGELFF
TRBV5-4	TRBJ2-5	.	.	TGTGCCAGCAGCTCGCAGACAGAGCAAGAGACCCAGTACTTC	CASSSQTEQETQYF
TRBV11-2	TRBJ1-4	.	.	TGTGCCAGCAGCTTGTCGACAATGAGTTTTGAAAAACTGTTTTTT	CASSLSTMSFEKLFF
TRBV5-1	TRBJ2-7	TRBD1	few	TGCGCCAGCAGCTCCGACCCGGGACAGTCCTACGAGCAGTACTTC	CASSSDPGQSYEQYF
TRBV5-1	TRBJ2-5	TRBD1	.	TGCGCCAGCAGCCCGGGACAGGGACCCTCTGAGCAGTACTTC	CASSPGQGPSEQYF
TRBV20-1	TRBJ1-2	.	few	TGCAGTGCTAGCGCGAACGATGGCTACACCTTC	CSASANDGYTF
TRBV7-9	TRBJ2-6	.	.	TGTGCCAGCGTGGACAACTCTGGGGCCAACGTCCTGACTTTC	CASVDNSGANVLTF
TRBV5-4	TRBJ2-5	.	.	TGTGCCAGCAGCTTGGGTCAAGGTTATCGGGTAGAAGAGACCCAGTACTTC	CASSLGQGYRVEETQYF
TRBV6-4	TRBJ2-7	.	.	TGTGCCAGCAGTACGGAAGCGTACTCCTACGAGCAGTACTTC	CASSTEAYSYEQYF
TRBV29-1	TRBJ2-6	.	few	TGCAGCGTTGTCGGAGGCGGTGGGGCCAACGTCCTGACTTTC	CSVVGGGGANVLTF
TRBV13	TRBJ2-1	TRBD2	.	TGTGCCAGCAGTAGGGGACTAGCGGGCCCCAATGAGCAGTTCTTC	CASSRGLAGPNEQFF
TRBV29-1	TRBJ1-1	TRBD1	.	TGCAGCGTTCGAAGGGGACAGGTCATGTATGAAGCTTTCTTT	CSVRRGQVMYEAFF
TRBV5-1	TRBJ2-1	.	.	TGCGCCAGCAGCTTGGGGGCCGAGCAGTTCTTC	CASSLGAEQFF
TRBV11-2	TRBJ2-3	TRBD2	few	TGTGCCAGCAGCTTATTCCGGACTAGCGGTAGCACAGATACGCAGTATTTT	CASSLFRTSGSTDTQYF
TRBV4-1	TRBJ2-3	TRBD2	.	TGCGCCAGCAGCCTGGGACTAGCGGGGGCTAGCACAGATACGCAGTATTTT	CASSLGLAGASTDTQYF
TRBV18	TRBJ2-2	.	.	TGTGCCAGCTCACCATCCAGGGTGTACACCGGGGAGCTGTTTTTT	CASSPSRVYTGELFF
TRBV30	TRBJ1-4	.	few	TGTGCCTGGAGTGGTGGCCTTCCTGGAACTAATGAAAAACTGTTTTTT	CAWSGGLPGTNEKLFF
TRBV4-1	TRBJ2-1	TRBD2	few	TGCGCCAGCAGCCAAGGACTAGCGGGAGTGGGTGAGCAGTTCTTC	CASSQGLAGVGEQFF
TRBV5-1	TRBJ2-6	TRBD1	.	TGCGCCAGCAGCTTGACAGGGGGAGCTGGGGCCAACGTCCTGACTTTC	CASSLTGGAGANVLTF
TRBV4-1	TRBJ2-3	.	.	TGCGCCAGCAGCCACCCACCAGGGAGCACAGATACGCAGTATTTT	CASSHPPGSTDTQYF
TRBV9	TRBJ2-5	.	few	TGTGCCAGCAGCGTCGGAGAGAGCGAAGAGACCCAGTACTTC	CASSVGESEETQYF
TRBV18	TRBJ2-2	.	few	TGTGCCAGCTCACCAGGACTACGTAGCACCGGGGAGCTGTTTTTT	CASSPGLRSTGELFF
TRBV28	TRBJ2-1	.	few	TGTGCCAGCACCTCTCCCCGTGAGCAGTTCTTC	CASTSPREQFF
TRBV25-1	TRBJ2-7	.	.	TGTGCCAGCAGCTTGGCGGGAACCTACGAGCAGTACTTC	CASSLAGTYEQYF
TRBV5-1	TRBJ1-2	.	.	TGCGCCAGCAGCCGGACAGCGACCGACTATGGCTACACCTTC	CASSRTATDYGYTF
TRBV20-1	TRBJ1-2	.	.	TGCACCCGGGAGGCTAACTATGGCTACACCTTC	CTREANYGYTF
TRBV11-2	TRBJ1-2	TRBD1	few	TGTGCCAGCAGCTTAAGGGCGACAGGGAAGTCGGGGGACTATGGCTACACCTTC	CASSLRATGKSGDYGYTF
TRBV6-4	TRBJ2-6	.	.	TGTGCCAGCAGTGGACAGTTCTCTGGGGCCAACGTCCTGACTTTC	CASSGQFSGANVLTF
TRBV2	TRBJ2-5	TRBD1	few	TGTGCCAGCAAGCGCCGACAGGGCCCAGAGACCCAGTACTTC	CASKRRQGPETQYF
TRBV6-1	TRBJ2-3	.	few	TGTGCCAGCAGCGACTCAGCGGCGCAGTATTTT	CASSDSAAQYF
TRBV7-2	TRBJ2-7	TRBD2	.	TGTGCCAGCAGCTGGACTAGCGGGAGTTGGTACGAGCAGTACTTC	CASSWTSGSWYEQYF
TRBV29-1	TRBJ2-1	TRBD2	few	TGCAGCGTACAGACTAGCGGGTTCTACAATGAGCAGTTCTTC	CSVQTSGFYNEQFF
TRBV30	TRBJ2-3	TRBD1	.	TGTGCCTGGAGTAAAGGACAGGGGCCAGATACGCAGTATTTT	CAWSKGQGPDTQYF
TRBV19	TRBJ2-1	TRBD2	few	TGTGCCAGTACCCGAGCGGGAGTTGGAATCCTCTCCTACAATGAGCAGTTCTTC	CASTRAGVGILSYNEQFF
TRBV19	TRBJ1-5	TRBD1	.	TGTGCCAGTAGTAGGTGGGGGACAGGGGGGGATCAGCCCCAGCATTTT	CASSRWGTGGDQPQHF